This T cell receptor (beta chain) was documented in a study of siplizumab effects on memory and regulatory T cells. Study results and limitations: In unstimulated cells, naive T cells appeared more diverse than memory T cells and seemed major alloresponse contributors. Just a small share of alloreactive clones was traced back to unstimulated subsets.

Trimming at V came to 3 bases and at J to 5 bases, leaving 9 bases not matched to a gene. Germline CDR1 is LGHNA and CDR2 is YNFKEQ. The CDR3 totals 16 residues. For this clone: Its antigen remains unknown.

Some clones are missing from TCRdb's copy, which holds only in-frame ones; the method was immunoSEQ multiplex PCR. The sample has tens of thousands of clones, 93% seen once; the top ten hold 4.5% to 5%. The chain couples TRBV4-2 to TRBJ2-1; 8 nucleotides line up with TRBD2. The source of this sequence is a human donor in good health. Sequencing was performed on CD8+ T cells sorted from blood. Written as DNA, the CDR3 is TGTGCCAGCAGCCATTTACCGGGGGGGACCAACAATGAGCAGTTCTTC. Its translation is CASSHLPGGTNNEQFF.